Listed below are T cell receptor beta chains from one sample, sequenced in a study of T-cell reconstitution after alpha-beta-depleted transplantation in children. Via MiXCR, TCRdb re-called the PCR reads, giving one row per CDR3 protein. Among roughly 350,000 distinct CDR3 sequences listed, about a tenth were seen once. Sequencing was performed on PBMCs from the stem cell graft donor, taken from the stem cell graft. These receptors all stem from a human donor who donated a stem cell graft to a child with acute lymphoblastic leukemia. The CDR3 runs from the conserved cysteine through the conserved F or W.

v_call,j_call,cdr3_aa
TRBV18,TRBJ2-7,CASSPQGNSDEQYF
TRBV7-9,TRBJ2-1,CASSLSTGAGEQFF
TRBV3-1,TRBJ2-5,CASSQAYRTQETQYF
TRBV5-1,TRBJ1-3,CASSSRPGAGGNTIYF
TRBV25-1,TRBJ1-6,CASSLHRAGSPLHF
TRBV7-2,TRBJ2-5,CASSPISGTRETQYF
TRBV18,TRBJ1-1,CASSPSRVGSTEAFF
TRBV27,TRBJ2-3,CASRSQGSTDTQYF
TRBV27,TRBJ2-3,CASGTGRLADTQYF
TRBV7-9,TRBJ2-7,CASSSTSGRASKQYF
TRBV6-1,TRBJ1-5,CASSEVQGSNQPQHF
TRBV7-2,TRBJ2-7,CASSLGLDPHEQYF
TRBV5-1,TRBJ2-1,CASSSGLAGVYEQFF
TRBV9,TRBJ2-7,CASSGGREATYEQYF
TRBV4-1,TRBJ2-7,CASSPDPGPPPYEQYF
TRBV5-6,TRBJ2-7,CASSYPGQGIEQYF
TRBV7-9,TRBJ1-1,CASSTRAMNTEAFF
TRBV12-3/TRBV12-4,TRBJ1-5,CASSRQGYGSQPQHF
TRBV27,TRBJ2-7,CASSSPTGSQYF
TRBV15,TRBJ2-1,CATKREGGLAGPYNEQFF
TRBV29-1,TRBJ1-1,CSVEGQQGGTEAFF
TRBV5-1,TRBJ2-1,CASSMSGTSVDEQFF
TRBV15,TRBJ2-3,CATSRPSTDTQYF